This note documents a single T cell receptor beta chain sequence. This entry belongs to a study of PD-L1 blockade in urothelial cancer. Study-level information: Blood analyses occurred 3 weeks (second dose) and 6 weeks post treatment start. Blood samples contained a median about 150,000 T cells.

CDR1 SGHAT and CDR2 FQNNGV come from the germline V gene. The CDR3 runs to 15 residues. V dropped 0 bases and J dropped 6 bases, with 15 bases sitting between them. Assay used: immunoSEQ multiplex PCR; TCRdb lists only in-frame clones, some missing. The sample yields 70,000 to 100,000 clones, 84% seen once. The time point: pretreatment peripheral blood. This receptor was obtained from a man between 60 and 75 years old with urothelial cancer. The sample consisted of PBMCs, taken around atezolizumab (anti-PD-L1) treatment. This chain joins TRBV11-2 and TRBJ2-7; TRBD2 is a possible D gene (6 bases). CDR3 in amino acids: CASSLDRTTRGEQYF. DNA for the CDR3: TGTGCCAGCAGCTTAGATAGGACTACCCGAGGCGAGCAGTACTTC.